This T cell receptor beta chain originates from a study of blood T cell repertoires in COVID-19. Study context: Whether acute or convalescent, the COVID-19 samples came from the United States, Italy and Spain. T cells, B-cell-depleted T cells, or PBMCs provided the cDNA or gDNA that served as material.

Patients from Seattle were sampled longitudinally, starting during active infection. Notes on this clone: Other DNA sequences within the sample encode an identical CDR3.

Trimming pared 0 bases from V and 4 bases from J, leaving 10 bases between. This CDR3 contains 14 residues. Germline V gene sequence: CDR1 SGHRS, CDR2 YFSETQ. Methods used by the authors: Amplification of reference gene primers was used by the study to estimate nucleated cell counts. The data were produced by immunoSEQ multiplex PCR, yet TCRdb's version contains in-frame clones alone and is incomplete. V and J calls and clone size are those listed in that table; D and trimming were worked out from the DNA. The repertoire holds about 370,000 clones, with approximately 88% as singletons. The sequencing input was peripheral blood. This chain connects TRBV5-1 to TRBJ2-5, with unresolved D. This receptor was taken from a woman in her 30s with COVID-19, enrolled during active disease. The CDR3 sequence: CASSLEVARETQYF. The CDR3 bases are TGCGCCAGCAGCTTGGAGGTAGCTCGAGAGACCCAGTACTTC.